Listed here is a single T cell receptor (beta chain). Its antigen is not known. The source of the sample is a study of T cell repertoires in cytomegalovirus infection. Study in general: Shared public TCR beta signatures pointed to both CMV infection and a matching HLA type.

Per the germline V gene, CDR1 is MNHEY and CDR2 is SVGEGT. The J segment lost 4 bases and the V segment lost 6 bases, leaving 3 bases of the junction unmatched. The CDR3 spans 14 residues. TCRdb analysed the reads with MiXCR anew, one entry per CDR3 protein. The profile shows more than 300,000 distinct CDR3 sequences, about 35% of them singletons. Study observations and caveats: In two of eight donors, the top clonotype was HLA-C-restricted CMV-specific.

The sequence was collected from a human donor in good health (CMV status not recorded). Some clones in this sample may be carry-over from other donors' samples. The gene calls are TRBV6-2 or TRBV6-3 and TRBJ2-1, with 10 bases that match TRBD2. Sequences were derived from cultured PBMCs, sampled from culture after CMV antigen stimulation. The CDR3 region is CASRASGRYNEQFF. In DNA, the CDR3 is TGTGCCAGCAGAGCTAGCGGGAGATACAATGAGCAGTTCTTC.